A selection of T cell receptor beta chains follows, all from one sample in a study of blood T cells in healthy people across ages. A single record per CDR3 protein comes from TCRdb applying MiXCR to the 5' RACE reads. The data show roughly 1.9 million distinct CDR3 sequences, more than 35% seen once. Sequenced input: blood. The origin of the receptors is a human donor in good health. Each CDR3 is given with its conserved first and last residue. Each record gives: V gene, D gene, clone size, J gene, CDR3 protein. A D gene is named only where the DNA matches it firmly. Size is omitted from some rows. Given values are once, few, many or a class for expanded clones.

>TRBV7-9|-|-|TRBJ2-7
CATSGLSSYEQYF
>TRBV29-1|TRBD2|-|TRBJ2-2
CSDRPGLAGGMVTGELFF
>TRBV20-1|-|-|TRBJ2-5
CSARTTRDFGQETQYF
>TRBV20-1|-|-|TRBJ1-2
CSASTGLRYGYTF
>TRBV7-6|-|few|TRBJ2-1
CASSLRDTSFQFF
>TRBV5-8|-|-|TRBJ1-1
CASSLGLTARTTNTEAFF
>TRBV5-1|-|-|TRBJ2-1
CASSPITSDEQFF
>TRBV7-2|-|-|TRBJ2-7
CTSSSTRGAPFSYEQYF
>TRBV25-1|-|-|-
CASSEWVAWGEQYF
>TRBV29-1|TRBD2|-|TRBJ2-5
CSVEPGGMKETQYF
>TRBV7-2|TRBD2|few|TRBJ2-7
CASSYGAGGTYEQYF
>TRBV20-1|TRBD2|-|TRBJ2-5
CSASPRAGGPRETQYF
>TRBV5-6|-|few|TRBJ1-6
CASSARLGTENSPLHF
>TRBV7-2|-|few|TRBJ1-2
CASSLVTGAEYGYTF
>TRBV5-6|-|many|TRBJ2-3
CASSLGQLRTDTQYF
>TRBV15|-|-|TRBJ1-2
CATSRVKQDLYGYTF
>TRBV5-1|TRBD1|-|TRBJ2-5
CASSSDRGLGEQYF
>TRBV29-1|TRBD1|few|TRBJ2-5
CSVEVGTGETQYF
>TRBV7-9|-|-|TRBJ1-1
CASSSWGLPHEAFF
>TRBV5-5|-|-|TRBJ2-3
CASSFGRLVTDTQYF
>TRBV6-6|-|-|TRBJ2-1
CASRNPGYNEQFF
>TRBV20-1|-|-|TRBJ1-2
CSARDVVRSTNIYGYTF
>TRBV7-9|-|few|TRBJ1-4
CASSGLGRETEKLFF
>TRBV4-1|-|-|TRBJ2-7
CASSQWFFVRVGSYEQYF
>TRBV12-3/TRBV12-4|TRBD1|-|TRBJ1-2
CASGPRQGENGYTF
>TRBV21-1|-|-|TRBJ2-1
CASSIRGAETQFF
>TRBV4-3|-|-|TRBJ1-5
CASSQGLDQPQHF
>TRBV3-1|-|-|TRBJ2-3
CASSRHTSTDTQYF
>TRBV12-5|TRBD2|few|TRBJ2-1
CASGVTSGISYNEQFF
>TRBV25-1|-|-|TRBJ1-2
CASSDLNRDGYTF
>TRBV7-9|TRBD1|few|TRBJ2-7
CASSPLQELRDRSSYEQYF
>TRBV6-6|TRBD1|few|TRBJ2-7
CASRTGNLYEQYF
>TRBV9|TRBD1|-|TRBJ1-5
CASSPRTGVGQPQHF
>TRBV11-3|-|few|TRBJ2-1
CASSPGRGGEQFF
>TRBV25-1|TRBD1|few|TRBJ2-7
CASSGDRGVPYGQYF
>TRBV7-3|-|-|TRBJ1-1
CASSGRLNTEAFF
>TRBV28|-|-|TRBJ1-2
CASYQGRGIYGYTF
>TRBV18|-|-|TRBJ1-1
CASSPGYEAFF
>TRBV3-1|-|few|TRBJ1-5
CASSHSGWVQPQHF
>TRBV7-2|TRBD2|-|TRBJ2-1
CASSFLGLAGYNEQFF
>TRBV7-2|TRBD2|-|TRBJ2-1
CASSLGSGGSDEQFF
>TRBV20-1|-|-|TRBJ2-5
CSASGGREETQYF
>TRBV24-1|-|-|TRBJ1-5
CATSVKRVGSNQPQHF
>TRBV7-9|-|-|TRBJ1-2
CARSSRIQGSDGYTF
>TRBV12-3/TRBV12-4|-|-|-
CASSPDDLTQYF
>TRBV9|-|-|TRBJ1-4
CASSVAHNEKLFF